The rows below give T cell receptor beta chains drawn from one sample of a study of shared T cell receptors in the human thymus. Sequencing used immunoSEQ multiplex PCR; TCRdb keeps in-frame clones, though not all of them. The table lists approximately 660,000 clones, roughly 90% of them singletons. These same records also appear under a second study, on human thymus T cells.

The source material was thymocytes. The origin of the receptors is a boy younger than two with a congenital heart defect. CDR3s include the opening cysteine and the closing phenylalanine or tryptophan. A D gene is named only where the DNA matches it firmly. A clone size is listed for some rows: how often the clone was seen (once, few, many), or a class if it is expanded.

j_gene: TRBJ2-7; abundance: NA; len: 14; d_gene: TRBD2; v_gene: TRBV28; CDR3nt: TGTGCCAGCAGTTTGAGGGAGGGCCCCTACGAGCAGTACTTC; CDR3aa: CASSLREGPYEQYF
j_gene: TRBJ1-2; abundance: NA; len: 13; d_gene: TRBD1; v_gene: TRBV7-2; CDR3nt: TGTGCCAGCAGCTTCCGGGACAGGGGCGGCTACACCTTC; CDR3aa: CASSFRDRGGYTF
j_gene: TRBJ1-2; abundance: NA; len: 14; d_gene: TRBD1; v_gene: TRBV18; CDR3nt: TGTGCCAGCTCACCACCAACAGGGGTCTATGGCTACACCTTC; CDR3aa: CASSPPTGVYGYTF
j_gene: TRBJ2-7; abundance: NA; len: 11; d_gene: TRBD1; v_gene: TRBV6-4; CDR3nt: TGTGCCATACAGGGGGCTTACGAGCAGTACTTC; CDR3aa: CAIQGAYEQYF
j_gene: TRBJ1-3; abundance: NA; len: 14; d_gene: NA; v_gene: TRBV27; CDR3nt: TGTGCCAGCAGTAGCCGGGGGGCCGGAAACACCATATATTTT; CDR3aa: CASSSRGAGNTIYF
j_gene: TRBJ2-5; abundance: NA; len: 17; d_gene: NA; v_gene: TRBV4-1; CDR3nt: TGCGCCAGCAGCCAACTCTCCGAGACAGACCCCCAAGAGACCCAGTACTTC; CDR3aa: CASSQLSETDPQETQYF
j_gene: TRBJ2-7; abundance: few; len: 14; d_gene: NA; v_gene: TRBV15; CDR3nt: TGTGCCACCAGCAGGACAGACTCCTCCTACGAGCAGTACTTC; CDR3aa: CATSRTDSSYEQYF
j_gene: TRBJ2-7; abundance: NA; len: 20; d_gene: TRBD2; v_gene: TRBV5-1; CDR3nt: TGCGCCAGCAGCTTGGTATGTGTGCGGGAGGGATCTATTGAGAGCTACGAGCAGTACTTC; CDR3aa: CASSLVCVREGSIESYEQYF
j_gene: TRBJ2-3; abundance: NA; len: 17; d_gene: TRBD2; v_gene: TRBV27; CDR3nt: TGTGCCAGCAGTTTGGATACTAGCGGGAGGTCCACAGATACGCAGTATTTT; CDR3aa: CASSLDTSGRSTDTQYF
j_gene: TRBJ1-3; abundance: NA; len: 13; d_gene: NA; v_gene: TRBV30; CDR3nt: TGTGCCTGGAGTGTCAGCTCTGGAAACACCATATATTTT; CDR3aa: CAWSVSSGNTIYF
j_gene: TRBJ2-2; abundance: NA; len: 13; d_gene: TRBD1; v_gene: TRBV28; CDR3nt: TGTGCCACCCTTAAGGGGGCCACCGGGGAGCTGTTTTTT; CDR3aa: CATLKGATGELFF
j_gene: TRBJ1-5; abundance: NA; len: 19; d_gene: NA; v_gene: TRBV11-3; CDR3nt: TGTGCCAGCAGCCCAATCCCCGAGAAGGGGGAGAAGAACAATCAGCCCCAGCATTTT; CDR3aa: CASSPIPEKGEKNNQPQHF
j_gene: TRBJ2-7; abundance: NA; len: 15; d_gene: NA; v_gene: TRBV5-1; CDR3nt: TGCGCCAGCAGCTCTATTCCAGACAGGGAGGTCGAGCAGTACTTC; CDR3aa: CASSSIPDREVEQYF
j_gene: TRBJ1-2; abundance: NA; len: 14; d_gene: NA; v_gene: TRBV9; CDR3nt: TGTGCCAGCAGCGTGGATTTACAGGGTTCTGGCTACACCTTC; CDR3aa: CASSVDLQGSGYTF
j_gene: TRBJ1-1; abundance: NA; len: 17; d_gene: TRBD1; v_gene: TRBV19; CDR3nt: TGTGCCAGTAGTATCACTGCCGGGACAGGCACGAACACTGAAGCTTTCTTT; CDR3aa: CASSITAGTGTNTEAFF
j_gene: TRBJ2-7; abundance: NA; len: 14; d_gene: TRBD1; v_gene: TRBV28; CDR3nt: TGTGCCAGTCCAGGGACAGTGGGCCCCTACGAGCAGTACTTC; CDR3aa: CASPGTVGPYEQYF
j_gene: TRBJ2-4; abundance: once; len: 13; d_gene: TRBD1; v_gene: TRBV19; CDR3nt: TGTGCCACTGAAGGCAGGGGGATGGACATTCAGTACTTC; CDR3aa: CATEGRGMDIQYF
j_gene: TRBJ2-6; abundance: NA; len: 18; d_gene: NA; v_gene: TRBV7-9; CDR3nt: TGTGCCAGCAGCTTGGGGCGAGTGGGAGGCTCTGGGGCCAACGTCCTGACTTTC; CDR3aa: CASSLGRVGGSGANVLTF
j_gene: TRBJ2-5; abundance: NA; len: 14; d_gene: TRBD2; v_gene: TRBV6-6; CDR3nt: TGTGCCAGCACCTGGACTAGCGCCCAAGAGACCCAGTACTTC; CDR3aa: CASTWTSAQETQYF
j_gene: TRBJ1-4; abundance: few; len: 15; d_gene: TRBD1; v_gene: TRBV27; CDR3nt: TGTGCCAGCAGTAACCGACAGGGGAGAGATGAAAAACTGTTTTTT; CDR3aa: CASSNRQGRDEKLFF
j_gene: TRBJ2-7; abundance: NA; len: 14; d_gene: NA; v_gene: TRBV6-4; CDR3nt: TGTGCCAGCAGTGGCCCCCAGGGCTCCTACGAGCAGTACTTC; CDR3aa: CASSGPQGSYEQYF
j_gene: TRBJ1-5; abundance: NA; len: 13; d_gene: NA; v_gene: TRBV19; CDR3nt: TGTGCCAGTAGTCCTACAGGGAATCAGCCCCAGCATTTT; CDR3aa: CASSPTGNQPQHF
j_gene: TRBJ2-7; abundance: once; len: 17; d_gene: TRBD1; v_gene: TRBV11-2; CDR3nt: TGTGCCAGCAGCTTAGACGGGGACAGGGGACAGGCCCTCGAGCAGTACTTC; CDR3aa: CASSLDGDRGQALEQYF
j_gene: TRBJ2-6; abundance: NA; len: 19; d_gene: NA; v_gene: TRBV19; CDR3nt: TGTGCCAGTAGTCCCTTCCGGCAGGGGGGCAGGTCTGGGGCCAACGTCCTGACTTTC; CDR3aa: CASSPFRQGGRSGANVLTF
j_gene: TRBJ2-1; abundance: NA; len: 17; d_gene: NA; v_gene: TRBV1; CDR3nt: TGCACCAGCAGCCAAGATGATAGACGGGAGGGCCTGGGGGAGCAGTTCTTC; CDR3aa: CTSSQDDRREGLGEQFF
j_gene: TRBJ2-1; abundance: NA; len: 13; d_gene: NA; v_gene: TRBV5-1; CDR3nt: TGCGCCAGCAGCTTGTTTTCGGTCGATGAGCAGTTCTTC; CDR3aa: CASSLFSVDEQFF
j_gene: TRBJ2-5; abundance: NA; len: 16; d_gene: TRBD1; v_gene: TRBV29-1; CDR3nt: TGCAGCGTTACAACCCGGGACAGGGGGCCGTGGGAGACCCAGTACTTC; CDR3aa: CSVTTRDRGPWETQYF
j_gene: TRBJ1-2; abundance: NA; len: 15; d_gene: TRBD1; v_gene: TRBV5-6; CDR3nt: TGTGCCAGCAGCTGGAGGGACAGGGGGAAAATAGGCTACACCTTC; CDR3aa: CASSWRDRGKIGYTF
j_gene: TRBJ2-5; abundance: once; len: 14; d_gene: NA; v_gene: TRBV11-3; CDR3nt: TGTGCCAGCAGCCCCAGTCCCGGGTTAGAGACCCAGTACTTC; CDR3aa: CASSPSPGLETQYF
j_gene: TRBJ2-7; abundance: NA; len: 13; d_gene: NA; v_gene: TRBV29-1; CDR3nt: TGCAGCGTCCGTGGCGGGACCTCCTACGAGCAGTACTTC; CDR3aa: CSVRGGTSYEQYF
j_gene: TRBJ2-5; abundance: NA; len: 14; d_gene: NA; v_gene: TRBV5-6; CDR3nt: TGTGCCAGCAGCCGACACGTCCTGATGGAGACCCAGTACTTC; CDR3aa: CASSRHVLMETQYF
j_gene: TRBJ2-7; abundance: NA; len: 14; d_gene: NA; v_gene: TRBV5-5; CDR3nt: TGTGCCAGCAGCTCGAGGGCGCTAAAATACGAGCAGTACTTC; CDR3aa: CASSSRALKYEQYF
j_gene: TRBJ2-7; abundance: NA; len: 14; d_gene: TRBD1; v_gene: TRBV27; CDR3nt: TGTGCCAGCAGTTTGGGGGACAGGATCGACGAGCAGTACTTC; CDR3aa: CASSLGDRIDEQYF
j_gene: TRBJ2-7; abundance: once; len: 17; d_gene: NA; v_gene: TRBV6-1; CDR3nt: TGTGCCAGCAGAGAACACCTCGGGATATCAGACCCCTACGAGCAGTACTTC; CDR3aa: CASREHLGISDPYEQYF
j_gene: TRBJ2-3; abundance: NA; len: 15; d_gene: NA; v_gene: TRBV5-8; CDR3nt: TGTGCCAGCAGCATGGGGGCCAGGAAGGCAGATACGCAGTATTTT; CDR3aa: CASSMGARKADTQYF
j_gene: TRBJ2-2; abundance: NA; len: 15; d_gene: NA; v_gene: TRBV30; CDR3nt: TGTGCCTGGAGTGTAGCTGGACAAATTAACGGGGAGCTGTTTTTT; CDR3aa: CAWSVAGQINGELFF
j_gene: TRBJ1-5; abundance: NA; len: 13; d_gene: NA; v_gene: TRBV4-2; CDR3nt: TGTGCCAGCAGCCAGACAGACAATCAGCCCCAGCATTTT; CDR3aa: CASSQTDNQPQHF
j_gene: TRBJ2-7; abundance: NA; len: 15; d_gene: TRBD1; v_gene: TRBV30; CDR3nt: TGTGCCTGGAGGACCAACCGGGACAGTGACGACGAGCAGTACTTC; CDR3aa: CAWRTNRDSDDEQYF
j_gene: TRBJ1-4; abundance: NA; len: 14; d_gene: NA; v_gene: TRBV4-3; CDR3nt: TGCGCCAGCAGCCAGGCCGAGAGGGATGAAAAACTGTTTTTT; CDR3aa: CASSQAERDEKLFF
j_gene: TRBJ1-2; abundance: NA; len: 15; d_gene: NA; v_gene: TRBV6-1; CDR3nt: TGTGCCAGCAAGGGGCAGGGAGGGTTTAACTATGGCTACACCTTC; CDR3aa: CASKGQGGFNYGYTF
j_gene: TRBJ2-5; abundance: NA; len: 18; d_gene: TRBD2; v_gene: TRBV13; CDR3nt: TGTGCCAGCAGCTACCCCGGGACTAGCGGGGGAGGCGGGGAGACCCAGTACTTC; CDR3aa: CASSYPGTSGGGGETQYF
j_gene: TRBJ2-7; abundance: NA; len: 12; d_gene: NA; v_gene: TRBV7-8; CDR3nt: TGTGCCAGCAGCGGCATTACCTACGAGCAGTACTTC; CDR3aa: CASSGITYEQYF